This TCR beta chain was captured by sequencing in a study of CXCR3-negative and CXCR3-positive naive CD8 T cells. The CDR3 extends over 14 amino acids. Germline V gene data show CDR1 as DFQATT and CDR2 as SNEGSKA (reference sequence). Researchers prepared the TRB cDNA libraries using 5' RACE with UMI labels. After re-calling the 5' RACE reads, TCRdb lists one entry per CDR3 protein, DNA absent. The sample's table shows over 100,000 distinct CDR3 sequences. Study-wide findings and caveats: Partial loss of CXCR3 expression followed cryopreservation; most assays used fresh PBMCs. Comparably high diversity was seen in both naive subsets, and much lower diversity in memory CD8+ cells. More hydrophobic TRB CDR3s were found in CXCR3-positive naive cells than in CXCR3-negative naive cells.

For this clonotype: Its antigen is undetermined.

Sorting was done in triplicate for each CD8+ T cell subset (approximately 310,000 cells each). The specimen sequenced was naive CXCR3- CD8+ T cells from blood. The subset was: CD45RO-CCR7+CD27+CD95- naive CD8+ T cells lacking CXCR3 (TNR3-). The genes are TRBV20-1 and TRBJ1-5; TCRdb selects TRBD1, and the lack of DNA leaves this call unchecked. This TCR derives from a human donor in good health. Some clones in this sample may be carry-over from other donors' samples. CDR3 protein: CSARGRYGERPQHF.